Presented here are 20 T cell receptor beta chains from one specimen sequenced in a study of T cells in Graves' hyperthyroidism and ophthalmopathy. Amplification targeted TCR beta CDR3 regions from RNA transcripts. Primed by the HTBI set, a first-round RT-PCR was run on the TCR CDR3. Each CDR3 protein is one row after TCRdb ran MiXCR on the multiplex PCR reads. The table has 640,000 or so distinct CDR3 sequences, around 14% seen once. Material: blood. These TCRs come from a woman between 18 and 29 years old with Graves' ophthalmopathy.

Ten or more counts support this clonotype. V and J are TRBV28 and TRBJ2-5; D is perhaps TRBD2 (6 bases). V lost 5 bases and J 2 bases, leaving 18 bases between the germline ends. Germline V gives CDR1 MDHEN, CDR2 SYDVKM. The length of the CDR3 is 16 residues. The CDR3 bases are TGTGCCAGCAGTCAATTCCGATCGGGAGTTCAAGAGACCCAGTACTTC. Protein product: CASSQFRSGVQETQYF.

The sample holds many counts of this clonotype. This CDR3 is CASRGTGGSTNEKLFF. The CDR3 DNA reads as TGTGCCAGCAGGGGGACAGGGGGCTCTACTAATGAAAAACTGTTTTTT. This sequence joins TRBV2 and TRBJ1-4, with TRBD1 identical over 12 bases. V shed 6 bases, J shed 2 bases, and the junction held 4 bases outside the gene matches. Germline loops: CDR1 SNHLY, CDR2 FYNNEI. This CDR3 region has 16 residues.

This clonotype turned up a few times. The V call is TRBV3-1, the J call TRBJ2-2, with D possibly being TRBD1 or TRBD2 (6 bases each). With 2 bases removed from V and 3 bases from J, the gap between germline ends came to 13 bases. Germline loops: CDR1 LGHDT, CDR2 YNNKEL (reference sequence). The CDR3 length is 16 residues. CDR3 protein: CASSQSWGADTGELFF. The CDR3 nucleotides are TGTGCCAGCAGCCAATCGTGGGGGGCCGACACCGGGGAGCTGTTTTTT.

This clonotype was observed many times. J is TRBJ1-4 and V is TRBV6-1; no definite D call. Germline V gene data show CDR1 as MNHNS and CDR2 as SASEGT. This CDR3 is built from 11 residues. V lost 6 bases, J lost 10 bases, and 9 bases lay in between. DNA for the CDR3: TGTGCCAGCAGCGGTGGAAGAAAACTGTTTTTT. It is translated as CASSGGRKLFF.

There are a few counts of this clonotype. This chain joins TRBV11-2 and TRBJ2-3; TRBD2 might be the D (6 bases). There are 15 residues in the CDR3. The V gene's germline CDR1 is SGHAT and CDR2 FQNNGV. V gave up 1 base and J gave up 0 bases, with 8 bases separating them. CDR3 nucleotides: TGTGCCAGCAGCTTAGGGCGGGACAGCACAGATACGCAGTATTTT. It specifies CASSLGRDSTDTQYF.

This clonotype was counted many times. The chain has TRBV14 and TRBJ2-7, with 8 bases lining up with TRBD1. Germline CDR1 SGHDN, CDR2 FVKESK. V lost 2 bases and J lost 2; bases outside the gene matches: 5. The CDR3 totals 15 residues. CDR3 DNA sequence: TGTGCCAGCAGCCAAAACCGACAGGGGCCCTACGAGCAGTACTTC. This encodes CASSQNRQGPYEQYF.

For this clonotype: This may be a read error: a much more frequent sequence differs by one nucleotide. This sequence joins TRBV7-2 and TRBJ1-1, with D hard to call. From germline, CDR1 is SGHTA and CDR2 FQGNSA. The CDR3 is 13 amino acids. Deletions cut 5 bases from V and 3 bases from J, with 10 bases between. In DNA, the CDR3 is TGTGCCAGCAGCCCAGCCCCTGACACTGAAGCTTTCTTT. Translated, it gives CASSPAPDTEAFF.

This clonotype was counted many times. This chain joins TRBV2 and TRBJ2-5; 8 bases match TRBD1. V lost 2 bases to trimming and J lost 2 bases; unmatched junction nucleotides: 10. Germline CDR1 SNHLY, CDR2 FYNNEI. CDR3 length: 17 amino acids. Here the CDR3 reads CASSEPQGGTGQETQYF. In nucleotides, the CDR3 is TGTGCCAGCAGTGAACCCCAAGGGGGGACAGGACAAGAGACCCAGTACTTC. Full variable domain (remainder filled in from reference TRBV2 and TRBJ2-5): EPEVTQTPSHQVTQMGQEVILRCVPISNHLYFYWYRQILGQKVEFLVSFYNNEISEKSEIFDDQFSVERPDGSNFTLKIRSTKLEDSAMYFCASSEPQGGTGQETQYFGPGTRLLVL.

DNA of the CDR3: TGTGCCAGTAGTATACAACTCTACAATGAGCAGTTCTTC. Encoded protein: CASSIQLYNEQFF. This rearrangement joins TRBV19 to TRBJ2-1; no definite D call. Germline CDR1 reads LNHDA; CDR2 reads SQIVND (reference sequence). The CDR3 contains 13 residues. V lost 2 bases and J 3 bases, leaving 5 bases between the germline ends.

This clonotype was seen many times. The chain couples TRBV6-1 to TRBJ1-1; 9 bases are a match to TRBD1. V lost 1 base and J lost 6; bases outside the gene matches: 6. Per germline, CDR1 MNHNS and CDR2 SASEGT. The CDR3 totals 15 residues. The chain's CDR3 is CASSEGDREISEAFF. In DNA, the CDR3 is TGTGCCAGCAGTGAAGGGGACAGGGAGATATCTGAAGCTTTCTTT.

This clonotype was recorded many times. This rearrangement joins TRBV27 to TRBJ1-3, with 7 positions matching TRBD1. This CDR3 has 15 residues. V dropped 5 bases and J dropped 2; count of bases not matched to a gene: 6. Germline CDR1 and CDR2: MNHEY and SMNVEV (reference sequence). The CDR3 spells CASSPTGSTGNTIYF. In DNA form, the CDR3 reads TGTGCCAGCAGTCCGACAGGGTCTACTGGAAACACCATATATTTT.

This clonotype was counted ten times or more. The chain uses TRBV3-1 and TRBJ1-2; no firm D call. V was shortened by 0 bases and J by 6 bases, with 11 bases between the two germline ends. The CDR3 has 14 residues. Germline lookup yields CDR1 LGHDT and CDR2 YNNKEL (reference sequence). CDR3 amino acids: CASSQDGQRNGYTF. The CDR3 bases are TGTGCCAGCAGCCAAGATGGGCAGAGGAATGGCTACACCTTC. Based on the CDR3 plus reference TRBV3-1 and TRBJ1-2, the full variable domain is DTAVSQTPKYLVTQMGNDKSIKCEQNLGHDTMYWYKQDSKKFLKIMFSYNNKELIINETVPNRFSPKSPDKAHLNLHINSLELGDSAVYFCASSQDGQRNGYTFGSGTRLTVV.

This chain uses TRBV30 with TRBJ1-1, with D maybe TRBD1 (5 bases). V was cut by 2 bases and J by 5 bases, with 27 bases left in between. This CDR3 is 18 amino acids long. Germline V CDR1 and CDR2: GTSNPN, SVGIG (reference sequence). CDR3 protein: CAWSRPQGWQGVRTEAFF. CDR3 DNA sequence: TGTGCCTGGAGTCGCCCCCAAGGGTGGCAGGGCGTTCGAACTGAAGCTTTCTTT. The whole variable domain, filled in from reference TRBV30 and TRBJ1-1, reads SQTIHQWPATLVQPVGSPLSLECTVEGTSNPNLYWYRQAAGRGLQLLFYSVGIGQISSEVPQNLSASRPQDRQFILSSKKLLLSDSGFYLCAWSRPQGWQGVRTEAFFGQGTRLTVV.

This clonotype showed up many times. The chain links TRBV27 to TRBJ2-7; tentatively, D is TRBD1 or TRBD2 (5 bases each). V lost 2 bases and J 3 bases, leaving 17 bases between the germline ends. The CDR3 has 16 amino acids. Germline V CDR1 and CDR2: MNHEY, SMNVEV (reference sequence). CDR3 region: CASSLTPGTKGYEQYF. CDR3 DNA sequence: TGTGCCAGCAGTTTAACCCCCGGGACGAAGGGCTACGAGCAGTACTTC.

The sample holds many counts of this clonotype. The gene calls are TRBV28 and TRBJ2-7, with D maybe TRBD2 (5 bases). The V gene's germline CDR1 is MDHEN and CDR2 SYDVKM. This CDR3 has 15 amino acids. The V end was cut by 6 bases, the J end by 3 bases, with 18 bases between. The DNA of the CDR3 is TGTGCCAGCAGGGGAGCGGAAAGGCGTGGCTACGAGCAGTACTTC. It codes for CASRGAERRGYEQYF.

This clonotype was seen a handful of times. The gene calls are TRBV6-1 and TRBJ2-7, with 11 bases lining up with TRBD1. Trimming removed 5 bases from V and 6 bases from J; junction bases left unmatched: 12. CDR1 is MNHNS, CDR2 SASEGT, per germline. The CDR3 runs 16 residues. The CDR3 spells CASSSPRGDRGSEQYF. In DNA, the CDR3 is TGTGCCAGCAGTTCCCCGCGGGGGGACAGGGGGTCCGAGCAGTACTTC.

This clonotype appeared many times. The chain carries TRBV28 and TRBJ1-4, with 7 bases fitting TRBD1. Germline CDR1 and CDR2: MDHEN and SYDVKM. The CDR3 has 14 residues. V lost 3 bases and J lost 8; bases outside the gene matches: 6. CDR3 loop: CASSFRDSREKLFF. In DNA form, the CDR3 reads TGTGCCAGCAGTTTCCGGGACAGTCGGGAAAAACTGTTTTTT.

In the case of this clonotype: A much larger clone differs from this one at a single base, so this may be a read error. The CDR3 end shows no conserved phenylalanine or tryptophan, and so a read error is likely. This rearrangement joins TRBV27 to TRBJ2-2; D not certain. Trimming left V 5 bases short and J 4 bases short, with 11 bases between. The CDR3 contains 14 residues. Germline assignment: CDR1 MNHEY and CDR2 SMNVEV (reference sequence). The CDR3 nucleotides read TGTGCCAGCAGTAGAGAGTCAGGCACCGGGGAGCTGTTTTCT. This codes for CASSRESGTGELFS.

Many counts were recorded for this clonotype. The V gene is TRBV14, the J gene TRBJ1-1, with a weak D call TRBD1 (6 bases). The V gene lost 0 bases and the J gene lost 0 bases, with 14 bases spanning the gap. The V gene's germline CDR1 is SGHDN and CDR2 FVKESK. CDR3 length: 17 amino acids. CDR3 nucleotide sequence: TGTGCCAGCAGCCAAGACCAGCGGGACATTTTGAACACTGAAGCTTTCTTT. This codes for CASSQDQRDILNTEAFF. Together with reference TRBV14 and TRBJ1-1, the CDR3 gives the full variable domain: EAGVTQFPSHSVIEKGQTVTLRCDPISGHDNLYWYRRVMGKEIKFLLHFVKESKQDESGMPNNRFLAERTGGTYSTLKVQPAELEDSGVYFCASSQDQRDILNTEAFFGQGTRLTVV.

This clonotype appeared many times. Written as DNA, the CDR3 is TGTGCCTGGAGTGTAGCCGGCTACGAGCAGTACTTC. Its translation is CAWSVAGYEQYF. This rearrangement joins TRBV30 to TRBJ2-7; D not resolved. This CDR3 is 12 amino acids long. The germline V gene encodes CDR1 GTSNPN and CDR2 SVGIG (reference sequence). V was trimmed by 0 bases and J by 3 bases, leaving 6 bases between them.